Listed here are 14 T cell receptor beta chains from one sample, sequenced in a study of CD8 T cells in Susac syndrome. Reverse transcription used about 0.45 to 1 ug RNA and random hexamers. A single record per CDR3 protein comes from TCRdb applying MiXCR to the immunoSEQ multiplex PCR reads. Here the sample spans about 130,000 distinct CDR3 sequences, roughly 96% being singletons. Sequencing was done on a sample of CD4+ T cells from PBMCs. These receptors came from a human donor in good health.

The chain couples TRBV29-1 to TRBJ1-1; maybe TRBD1 (5 bases). The V gene's germline CDR1 is SQVTM and CDR2 ANQGSEA. This CDR3 spans 15 amino acids. V was trimmed by 5 bases and J by 1 base, leaving 17 bases between them. CDR3 region: CSVQGSRGTNTEAFF. CDR3 nucleotides: TGCAGCGTTCAAGGGTCCCGGGGGACGAACACTGAAGCTTTCTTT. Based on the CDR3 plus reference TRBV29-1 and TRBJ1-1, the full variable domain is SAVISQKPSRDICQRGTSLTIQCQVDSQVTMMFWYRQQPGQSLTLIATANQGSEATYESGFVIDKFPISRPNLTFSTLTVSNMSPEDSSIYLCSVQGSRGTNTEAFFGQGTRLTVV.

In nucleotides, the CDR3 is TGTGCCAGCAGGTTAACACAGGGTATCAACGAGCAGTACTTC. It translates to CASRLTQGINEQYF. This chain connects TRBV28 to TRBJ2-7, with D maybe TRBD1 (6 bases). V lost 6 bases to trimming and J lost 5 bases, with 17 bases between them. The CDR3 loop spans 14 amino acids. CDR1 is MDHEN and CDR2 is SYDVKM in the germline V gene.

DNA of the CDR3: TGTGCCAGTAATGACAGGGGTGGGATCCACGAGCAGTACTTC. It translates to CASNDRGGIHEQYF. The chain combines TRBV19 with TRBJ2-7; 8 nucleotides align to TRBD1. V gave up 7 bases and J gave up 5 bases; unmatched junction bases: 10. The CDR3 covers 14 residues. The germline gives CDR1 LNHDA, CDR2 SQIVND (reference sequence).

This chain joins TRBV25-1 and TRBJ2-2; unclear D gene. This CDR3 is built from 14 residues. The V and J ends lost 8 bases and 1 base respectively, with 11 bases between them. Germline V CDR1 and CDR2: MGHDK, SYGVNS. CDR3 DNA sequence: TGTGCCAGCGGATTGGCCCGGAACACCGGGGAGCTGTTTTTT. This codes for CASGLARNTGELFF.

V is TRBV4-1 and J is TRBJ1-5; 7 nucleotides align to TRBD1. V shed 1 base and J 1 base; nucleotides not matched to a gene: 7. The V gene's germline CDR1 is MGHRA and CDR2 YSYEKL. This CDR3 has 17 amino acids. CDR3 sequence reads: CASSQGGGGLSNQPQHF. The CDR3 region has the DNA TGCGCCAGCAGCCAAGGGGGAGGGGGCCTAAGCAATCAGCCCCAGCATTTT.

The V call is TRBV19, the J call TRBJ2-5, with a weak D call TRBD2 (5 bases). With 4 bases removed from V and 3 bases from J, the gap between germline ends came to 9 bases. This CDR3 is built from 13 residues. Germline CDR1 LNHDA, CDR2 SQIVND (reference sequence). Here the CDR3 DNA reads TGTGCCAGTAGTAACGGGATTGAAGAGACCCAGTACTTC. It is translated as CASSNGIEETQYF.

This clonotype was observed a single time. CDR3 sequence reads: CASSPRAGSYEQYF. The CDR3 region has the DNA TGTGCCAGCTCACCACGGGCGGGCTCCTACGAGCAGTACTTC. The gene calls are TRBV18 and TRBJ2-7, with a tentative D call TRBD2 (5 bases). Trimming took 1 base from V and 0 from J, leaving 7 bases between them. The germline V gene has CDR1 KGHSH and CDR2 LQKENI. This CDR3 spans 14 amino acids.

V usage is TRBV12-3 or TRBV12-4 and J usage is TRBJ1-4; D gene unclear. Trimming took off 3 bases at V and 6 bases at J, with 11 bases between the two ends. This CDR3 spans 14 amino acids. Here the CDR3 reads CASSLRGHDEKLFF. The CDR3 bases are TGTGCCAGCAGTTTGCGGGGTCACGATGAAAAACTGTTTTTT.

This clonotype was seen only a few times. DNA of the CDR3: TGTGCCAGCAGGGCAACAGGGGTTTCCTACGAGCAGTACTTC. This sequence encodes CASRATGVSYEQYF. V and J are TRBV2 and TRBJ2-7; 7 nucleotides align to TRBD1. V trimming: 6 bases; J trimming: 1 base; junction bases outside the gene matches: 6. Germline CDR1 is SNHLY and CDR2 is FYNNEI. This CDR3 region has 14 residues.

The chain is built from TRBV27 and TRBJ1-5; possible D gene TRBD1, 6 bases. Germline V gives CDR1 MNHEY, CDR2 SMNVEV (reference sequence). V lost 6 bases and J 1 base, leaving 13 bases between the germline ends. The CDR3 contains 15 residues. The CDR3 sequence: CASRPGHPSNQPQHF. The CDR3 DNA reads TGTGCCAGCAGACCGGGACACCCGAGCAATCAGCCCCAGCATTTT.

The rearrangement uses TRBV27 and TRBJ1-2; TRBD1 agrees at 8 bases. J was trimmed by 4 bases and V by 0 bases; bases with no gene match: 13. The CDR3 spans 18 residues. Germline V gene lookup returns CDR1 MNHEY and CDR2 SMNVEV (reference sequence). CDR3 in DNA: TGTGCCAGCAGTTTATCGGGGGTGACAGGGGAGCCTGTCTATGGCTACACCTTC. Its translation: CASSLSGVTGEPVYGYTF.

This chain uses TRBV10-2 with TRBJ2-7; the D gene could be TRBD1 or TRBD2 (5 bases each). Trimming left V 7 bases short and J 2 bases short, with 9 bases between. Germline CDR1 is WSHSY and CDR2 is SAAADI. The CDR3 length is 12 residues. This CDR3 reads CASKGETYEQYF. The CDR3, as DNA: TGCGCCAGCAAAGGGGAGACCTACGAGCAGTACTTC.

The J gene is TRBJ2-1, the V gene TRBV24-1; 12 nucleotides agree with TRBD2. The CDR3 spans 19 residues. The V gene end was trimmed by 6 bases and the J gene end by 8 bases; junction bases not matched to a gene: 19. Per the germline V gene, CDR1 is KGHDR and CDR2 is SFDVKD. This CDR3 reads CATSLGPVLAGGRVDEQFF. DNA of the CDR3: TGTGCCACCAGTTTGGGGCCAGTTCTAGCGGGAGGGAGGGTGGATGAGCAGTTCTTC.

The chain is built from TRBV2 and TRBJ2-1, with 10 bases fitting TRBD1. Germline CDR1 and CDR2: SNHLY and FYNNEI. V dropped 6 bases and J dropped 9; count of bases not matched to a gene: 8. The CDR3 covers 14 residues. The CDR3 is CASSSGTGVSEQFF. CDR3 DNA: TGTGCCAGCAGCTCCGGGACAGGGGTTTCTGAGCAGTTCTTC.